These 20 T cell receptor beta chains were sequenced from one sample in a study of cytomegalovirus exposure and HLA in healthy donors. The primer mix had 60 Vbeta and 13 Jbeta primers. Assay: immunoSEQ multiplex PCR; the TCRdb copy retains only in-frame clones and omits some. The sample carries under 130,000 clones, over 70% recorded once. The sequencing input was PBMCs. These receptors were collected from a male donor in good health and CMV-seronegative.

The chain uses TRBV18 and TRBJ2-5, with TRBD1 as a possible D gene (6 bases). The V end was cut by 5 bases, the J end by 2 bases, with 18 bases between. Germline assignment: CDR1 KGHSH and CDR2 LQKENI. This CDR3 comprises 16 residues. CDR3 sequence reads: CASSFTTTGIQETQYF. The CDR3 coding sequence is TGTGCCAGCTCATTCACGACAACAGGGATACAAGAGACCCAGTACTTC.

About this clone: The same CDR3 also results from other DNA sequences found in this sample. The chain links TRBV28 to TRBJ2-7; 7 bases line up with TRBD1. The V segment lost 3 bases and the J segment 4 bases; nucleotides outside the gene matches: 15. The CDR3 is 17 amino acids. Germline lookup yields CDR1 MDHEN and CDR2 SYDVKM. The CDR3: CASSLGDSYLKTYEQYF. The CDR3 DNA reads TGTGCCAGCAGTTTGGGGGACAGCTACCTAAAAACTTACGAGCAGTACTTC.

A single count supports this clone. The chain joins TRBV15 to TRBJ1-5, with TRBD1 matching over 7 bases. The CDR3 is made up of 16 amino acids. J lost 2 bases, V lost 5 bases, and 9 bases had no gene match. Looked up from germline, CDR1 is LNHNV and CDR2 is YYDKDF (reference sequence). The CDR3 loop is CATSRTGRVGNQPQHF. In DNA form, the CDR3 reads TGTGCCACCAGCCGGACAGGAAGGGTAGGCAATCAGCCCCAGCATTTT.

The V call is TRBV5-1, the J call TRBJ2-5; possible D gene TRBD2, 6 bases. The CDR3 sequence is 16 residues long. The V and J ends lost 4 bases and 5 bases respectively, with 21 bases between them. Germline-derived CDR1 and CDR2 are SGHRS and YFSETQ. CDR3 amino acids: CASSPGGSALGETQYF. The CDR3 nucleotides are TGCGCCAGCAGCCCCGGGGGTAGCGCCCTGGGGGAGACCCAGTACTTC.

The chain carries TRBV28 and TRBJ1-1, with TRBD1 identical over 9 bases. Germline V gene data show CDR1 as MDHEN and CDR2 as SYDVKM. The CDR3 consists of 18 residues. V trimming: 2 bases; J trimming: 3 bases; junction bases outside the gene matches: 13. The CDR3 sequence: CASSLLLTGGVRDTEAFF. CDR3 bases: TGTGCCAGCAGTTTACTTTTAACAGGGGGCGTTAGAGACACTGAAGCTTTCTTT.

V gene TRBV10-3 combines with J gene TRBJ2-5, with 11 nucleotides matching TRBD2. The DNA end lines up better with TRBJ2-7; the J call may be wrong. The CDR3 loop spans 15 amino acids. Germline assignment: CDR1 ENHRY and CDR2 SYGVKD. CDR3: CAISATTSGTYEQYF. DNA of the CDR3: TGTGCCATCAGCGCTACGACTAGCGGGACCTACGAGCAGTACTTC.

The rearrangement joins TRBV11-2 to TRBJ1-4; TRBD1 is a possible D gene (6 bases). Trimming removed 6 bases from V and 8 bases from J, with 25 bases in between. The CDR3 has 17 residues. Germline CDR1 reads SGHAT; CDR2 reads FQNNGV. The CDR3 protein is CASRSLPSRDKNEKLFF. The CDR3 nucleotides are TGTGCCAGCAGATCCTTACCATCCCGGGACAAGAACGAAAAACTGTTTTTT.

This rearrangement joins TRBV9 to TRBJ2-1, with D possibly matching TRBD2 (5 bases). Germline V gene lookup returns CDR1 SGDLS and CDR2 YYNGEE. The V gene lost 3 bases and the J gene lost 10 bases, with 14 bases spanning the gap. The CDR3 is 13 residues long. CDR3 sequence: CASSAGLPPEQFF. The DNA of the CDR3 is TGTGCCAGCAGCGCCGGACTCCCCCCGGAGCAGTTCTTC.

There are a few counts of this clone. This chain connects TRBV11-2 to TRBJ2-7, with 12 positions matching TRBD2. The CDR3 is made up of 17 amino acids. V shed 3 bases and J 4 bases; nucleotides not matched to a gene: 10. From germline, CDR1 is SGHAT and CDR2 FQNNGV. For the CDR3, the DNA is TGTGCCAGCAGCTTGACTAGCGGGAGCATTGAAACTTACGAGCAGTACTTC. This gives the protein CASSLTSGSIETYEQYF. Based on the CDR3 plus reference TRBV11-2 and TRBJ2-7, the full variable domain is EAGVAQSPRYKIIEKRQSVAFWCNPISGHATLYWYQQILGQGPKLLIQFQNNGVVDDSQLPKDRFSAERLKGVDSTLKIQPAKLEDSAVYLCASSLTSGSIETYEQYFGPGTRLTVT.

Note on this clone: The germline gene is not matched at one end of the junction; a read error may be the cause. The V call is TRBV4-3, the J call TRBJ2-7; 8 nucleotides align to TRBD2. The CDR3 has 19 amino acids. In germline, CDR1 is LGHNA, CDR2 YSLEER. CDR3 sequence: CASSQEPSGRYSSSYGQYF. The CDR3 region has the DNA TGCGCCAGCAGCCAAGAGCCCAGCGGGAGATACTCAAGCTCCTACGGGCAGTACTTC.

This rearrangement joins TRBV28 to TRBJ2-3; 10 nucleotides line up with TRBD2. The germline V gene encodes CDR1 MDHEN and CDR2 SYDVKM. The J segment lost 3 bases and the V segment lost 5 bases, leaving 8 bases of the junction unmatched. The CDR3 consists of 16 residues. CDR3 coding DNA: TGTGCCAGCAGTCTCGGGACTAGCGTAAGGACAGATACGCAGTATTTT. Translated, it gives CASSLGTSVRTDTQYF.

J is TRBJ2-5 and V is TRBV9; the D is unclear. The V gene's germline CDR1 is SGDLS and CDR2 YYNGEE. This CDR3 spans 14 amino acids. V lost 3 bases and J lost 4, with 13 bases in between. CDR3 residues: CASSGPPRLETQYF. The CDR3 nucleotides are TGTGCCAGCAGCGGGCCCCCTAGGCTAGAGACCCAGTACTTC.

The V gene is TRBV21-1, the J gene TRBJ2-7; TRBD2 is the table's D call and was not checked against the DNA. TRBV21-1 is labeled a pseudogene. The CDR3 runs to 10 residues. The CDR3 DNA reads TGTGCCAGCAGCTCGGACGAGCAGTACTTC. Amino acid sequence: CASSSDEQYF.

The chain employs TRBV7-9 and TRBJ2-7, with 14 bases aligning to TRBD2. V dropped 6 bases and J dropped 1; count of bases not matched to a gene: 11. CDR1 and CDR2 from the germline V gene are SEHNR and FQNEAQ (reference sequence). The CDR3 has 18 amino acids. CDR3 protein: CASSPRLAGGPRSYEQYF. CDR3 DNA sequence: TGTGCCAGCAGTCCTCGACTAGCGGGAGGGCCACGGTCCTACGAGCAGTACTTC.

J is TRBJ2-1 and V is TRBV7-8; D perhaps matches TRBD2 (6 bases). CDR3 length: 15 amino acids. V was cut by 3 bases and J by 5 bases, with 14 bases left in between. CDR1 and CDR2 (germline): SGHVS, FQNEAQ. The CDR3 DNA sequence: TGTGCCAGCAGCTTTGACGGGAGTAGTAACAATGAGCAGTTCTTC. It is translated as CASSFDGSSNNEQFF.

The rearrangement links TRBV6-6 to TRBJ2-3, with TRBD2 matching over 9 bases. J lost 2 bases, V lost 5 bases, and 2 bases had no gene match. This CDR3 is built from 14 residues. Germline values: CDR1 MNHNY, CDR2 SVGAGI (reference sequence). The CDR3 reads CASSPSGITDTQYF. The CDR3 DNA reads TGTGCCAGCAGTCCTAGCGGGATCACAGATACGCAGTATTTT.

This clone was detected ten times or more. V is TRBV6-4 and J is TRBJ2-3; D possibly corresponds to TRBD2 (6 bases). V was pared by 10 bases and J by 0 bases, with 11 bases between. The germline gives CDR1 MRHNA, CDR2 SNTAGT. This CDR3 is 13 amino acids long. The CDR3 protein is CANSGCSTDTQYF. CDR3 nucleotide sequence: TGTGCCAACAGCGGGTGCAGCACAGATACGCAGTATTTT.

This chain uses TRBV7-9 with TRBJ1-1; the D is unclear. The germline gives CDR1 SEHNR, CDR2 FQNEAQ (reference sequence). This CDR3 comprises 13 residues. Trimming took 2 bases from V and 1 from J, leaving 5 bases between them. The CDR3 region is CASSLSQNTEAFF. The CDR3 DNA follows: TGTGCCAGCAGCTTAAGCCAGAACACTGAAGCTTTCTTT.

V is TRBV5-4 and J is TRBJ2-7, with 11 bases aligning to TRBD2. This CDR3 spans 15 amino acids. J was trimmed by 3 bases and V by 3 bases; bases with no gene match: 5. In germline, CDR1 is SGHNT, CDR2 YYREEE (reference sequence). CDR3 region: CASSYPGTSGYEQYF. Written as DNA, the CDR3 is TGTGCCAGCAGCTACCCCGGGACTAGCGGCTACGAGCAGTACTTC.

About this clone itself: The sample has other DNA sequences that encode this CDR3 too. The chain's CDR3 is CASSLGDSDGYNEQFF. Written as DNA, the CDR3 is TGTGCCAGCAGCTTGGGGGACTCAGATGGCTACAATGAGCAGTTCTTC. This rearrangement joins TRBV7-9 to TRBJ2-1; D may be TRBD2 (6 bases). The CDR3 spans 16 residues. Trimming stripped 3 bases from V and 3 bases from J, with 15 bases between. CDR1 and CDR2 from the germline V gene are SEHNR and FQNEAQ (reference sequence).